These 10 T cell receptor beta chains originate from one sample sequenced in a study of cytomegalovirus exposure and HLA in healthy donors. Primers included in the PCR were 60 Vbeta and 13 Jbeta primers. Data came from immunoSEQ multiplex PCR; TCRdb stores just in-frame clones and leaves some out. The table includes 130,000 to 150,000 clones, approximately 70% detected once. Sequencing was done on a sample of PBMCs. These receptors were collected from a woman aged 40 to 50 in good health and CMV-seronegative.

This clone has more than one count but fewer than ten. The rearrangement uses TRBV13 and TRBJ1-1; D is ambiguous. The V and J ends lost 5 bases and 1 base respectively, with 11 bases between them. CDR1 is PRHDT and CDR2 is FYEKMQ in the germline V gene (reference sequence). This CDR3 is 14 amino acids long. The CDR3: CASSGGRRNTEAFF. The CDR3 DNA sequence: TGTGCCAGCAGCGGAGGGCGGAGGAACACTGAAGCTTTCTTT. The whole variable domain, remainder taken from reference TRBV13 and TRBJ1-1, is AAGVIQSPRHLIKEKRETATLKCYPIPRHDTVYWYQQGPGQDPQFLISFYEKMQSDKGSIPDRFSAQQFSDYHSELNMSSLELGDSALYFCASSGGRRNTEAFFGQGTRLTVV.

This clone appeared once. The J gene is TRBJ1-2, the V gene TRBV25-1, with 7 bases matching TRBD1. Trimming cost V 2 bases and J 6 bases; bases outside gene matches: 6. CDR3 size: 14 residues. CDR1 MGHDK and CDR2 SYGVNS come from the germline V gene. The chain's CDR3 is CASSETGAGNGYTF. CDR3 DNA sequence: TGTGCCAGCAGTGAAACAGGGGCGGGGAATGGCTACACCTTC.

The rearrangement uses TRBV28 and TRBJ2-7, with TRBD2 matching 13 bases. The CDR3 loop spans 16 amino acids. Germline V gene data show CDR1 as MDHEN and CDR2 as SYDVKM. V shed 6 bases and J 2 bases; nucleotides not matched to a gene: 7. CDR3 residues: CASSPAGTSGAYEQYV. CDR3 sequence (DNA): TGTGCCAGCAGCCCAGCCGGGACTAGCGGGGCCTACGAGCAGTACGTC.

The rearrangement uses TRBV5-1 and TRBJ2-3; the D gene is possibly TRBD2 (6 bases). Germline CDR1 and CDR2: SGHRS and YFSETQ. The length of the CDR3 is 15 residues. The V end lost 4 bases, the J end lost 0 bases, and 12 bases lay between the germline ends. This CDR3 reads CASSGGLSSTDTQYF. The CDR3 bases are TGCGCCAGCAGCGGGGGACTGAGTAGCACAGATACGCAGTATTTT.

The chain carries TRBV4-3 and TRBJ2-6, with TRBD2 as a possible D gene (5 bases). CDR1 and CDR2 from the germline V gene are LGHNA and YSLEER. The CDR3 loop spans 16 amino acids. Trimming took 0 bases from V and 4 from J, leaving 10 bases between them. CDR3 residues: CASSQDPSGGANVLTF. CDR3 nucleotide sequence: TGCGCCAGCAGCCAAGACCCCTCGGGGGGGGCCAACGTCCTGACTTTC.

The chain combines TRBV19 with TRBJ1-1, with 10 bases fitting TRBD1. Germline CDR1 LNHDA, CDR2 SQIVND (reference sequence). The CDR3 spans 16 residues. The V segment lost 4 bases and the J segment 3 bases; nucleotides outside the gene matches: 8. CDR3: CASSTTQDRGDTEAFF. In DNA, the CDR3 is TGTGCCAGTAGTACAACCCAGGACAGGGGGGACACTGAAGCTTTCTTT. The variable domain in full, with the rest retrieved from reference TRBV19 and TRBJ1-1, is DGGITQSPKYLFRKEGQNVTLSCEQNLNHDAMYWYRQDPGQGLRLIYYSQIVNDFQKGDIAEGYSVSREKKESFPLTVTSAQKNPTAFYLCASSTTQDRGDTEAFFGQGTRLTVV.

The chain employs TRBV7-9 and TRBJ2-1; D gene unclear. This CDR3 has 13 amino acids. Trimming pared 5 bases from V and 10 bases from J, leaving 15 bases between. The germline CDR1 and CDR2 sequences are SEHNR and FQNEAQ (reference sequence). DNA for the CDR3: TGTGCCAGCAGCCCCCGACAACGTGAGGAGCAGTTCTTC. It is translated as CASSPRQREEQFF.

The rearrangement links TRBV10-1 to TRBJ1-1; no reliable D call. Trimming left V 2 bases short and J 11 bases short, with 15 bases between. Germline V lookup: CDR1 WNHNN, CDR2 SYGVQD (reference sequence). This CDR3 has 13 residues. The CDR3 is CASSENLGLSAFF. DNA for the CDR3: TGCGCCAGCAGTGAGAACTTAGGACTGAGCGCTTTCTTT.

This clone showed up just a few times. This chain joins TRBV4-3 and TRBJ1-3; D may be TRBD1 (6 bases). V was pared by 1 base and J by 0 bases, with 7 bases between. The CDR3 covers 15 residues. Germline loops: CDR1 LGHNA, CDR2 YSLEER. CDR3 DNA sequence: TGCGCCAGCAGCCAAGGGACAGCCTCTGGAAACACCATATATTTT. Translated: CASSQGTASGNTIYF.

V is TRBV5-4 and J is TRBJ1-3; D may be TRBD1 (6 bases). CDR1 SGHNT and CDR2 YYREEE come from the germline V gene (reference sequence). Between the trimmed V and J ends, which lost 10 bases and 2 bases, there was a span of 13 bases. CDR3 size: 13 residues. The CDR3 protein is CAVGGGAGNTIYF. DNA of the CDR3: TGTGCCGTAGGGGGGGGTGCTGGAAACACCATATATTTT.